This T cell receptor (beta chain) was identified during a study of T-cell reconstitution after alpha-beta-depleted transplantation in children. Study results and limitations: Elevated TCRbeta diversity at day 60 was traced, in some patients, to surviving recipient T cells and thymic progenitors. Expanded graft clones, several hundred of them, were reportedly the source of alpha-beta T cells about two months after transplant.

Germline V gene lookup returns CDR1 MDHEN and CDR2 SYDVKM. CDR3 length: 14 residues. V lost 6 bases and J lost 4, with 15 bases in between. This clonotype turned up a few times. Antigen unknown. The library targeted TCRbeta and was prepared with unique molecular identifiers. MiXCR, run by TCRdb on the PCR reads, gives a single entry per CDR3 protein. The sample carries around 440,000 distinct CDR3 sequences, about 10% recorded once. The rearrangement uses TRBV28 and TRBJ2-5; D might be TRBD2 (7 bases). This clonotype was obtained from a child aged 2-9 years with inherited bone marrow failure, due to receive a stem cell transplant. The sample in question was PBMCs, obtained before TCRalphabeta/CD19-depleted stem cell transplant. DNA of the CDR3: TGTGCCAGCAGCAGGGGAGGGAGGGGAGAGACCCAGTACTTC. It specifies CASSRGGRGETQYF.